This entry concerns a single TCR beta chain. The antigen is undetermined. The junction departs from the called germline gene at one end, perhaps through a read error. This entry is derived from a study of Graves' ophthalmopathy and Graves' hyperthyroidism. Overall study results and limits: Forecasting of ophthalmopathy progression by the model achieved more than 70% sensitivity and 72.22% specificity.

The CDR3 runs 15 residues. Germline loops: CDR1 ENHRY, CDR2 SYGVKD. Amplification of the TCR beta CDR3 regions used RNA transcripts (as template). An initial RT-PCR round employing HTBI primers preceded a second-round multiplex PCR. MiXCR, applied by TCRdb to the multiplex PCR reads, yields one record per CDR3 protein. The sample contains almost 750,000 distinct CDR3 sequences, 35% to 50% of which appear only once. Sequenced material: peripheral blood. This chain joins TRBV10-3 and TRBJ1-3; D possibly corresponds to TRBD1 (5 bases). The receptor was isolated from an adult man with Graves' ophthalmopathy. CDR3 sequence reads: CASSYLTASGNTIYF. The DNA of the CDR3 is TGTGCCAGCAGTTACCTGACAGCCTCTGGAAACACCATATATTTT.